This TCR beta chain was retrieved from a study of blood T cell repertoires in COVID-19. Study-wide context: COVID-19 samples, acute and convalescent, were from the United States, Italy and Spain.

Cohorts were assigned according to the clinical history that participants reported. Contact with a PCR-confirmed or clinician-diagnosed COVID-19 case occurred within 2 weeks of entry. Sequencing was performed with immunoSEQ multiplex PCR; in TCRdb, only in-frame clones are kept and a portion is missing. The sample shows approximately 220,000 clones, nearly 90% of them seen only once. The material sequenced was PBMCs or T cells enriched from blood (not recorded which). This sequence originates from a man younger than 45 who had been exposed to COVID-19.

The CDR3 loop is CAWRRTANTEAFF. The DNA of the CDR3 is TGTGCCTGGAGGAGGACAGCGAACACTGAAGCTTTCTTT. The chain has TRBV30 and TRBJ1-1, with D possibly matching TRBD1 (6 bases). Germline V gives CDR1 GTSNPN, CDR2 SVGIG (reference sequence). V shed 3 bases and J shed 1 base, with 9 bases lying between them. The CDR3 totals 13 residues.